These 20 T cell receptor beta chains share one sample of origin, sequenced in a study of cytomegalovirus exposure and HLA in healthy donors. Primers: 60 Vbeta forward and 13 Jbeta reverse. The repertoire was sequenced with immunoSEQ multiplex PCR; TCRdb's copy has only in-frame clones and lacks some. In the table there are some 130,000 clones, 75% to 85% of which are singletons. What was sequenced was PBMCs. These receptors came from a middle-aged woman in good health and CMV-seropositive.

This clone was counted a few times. The CDR3 sequence is CASSQAVTGGANNEQFF. The CDR3 DNA sequence: TGCGCCAGCAGCCAAGCAGTCACAGGGGGGGCCAACAATGAGCAGTTCTTC. The chain is built from TRBV4-3 and TRBJ2-1, with D maybe TRBD1 (8 bases). The CDR3 contains 17 residues. Trimming took off 1 base at V and 5 bases at J, with 18 bases between the two ends. Germline values: CDR1 LGHNA, CDR2 YSLEER.

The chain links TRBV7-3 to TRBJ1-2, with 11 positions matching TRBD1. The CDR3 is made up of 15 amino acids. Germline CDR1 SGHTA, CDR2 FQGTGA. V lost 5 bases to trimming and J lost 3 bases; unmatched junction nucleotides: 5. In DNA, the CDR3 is TGTGCCAGCAGCATCGGACAGGGGGCATACTATGGCTACACCTTC. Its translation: CASSIGQGAYYGYTF.

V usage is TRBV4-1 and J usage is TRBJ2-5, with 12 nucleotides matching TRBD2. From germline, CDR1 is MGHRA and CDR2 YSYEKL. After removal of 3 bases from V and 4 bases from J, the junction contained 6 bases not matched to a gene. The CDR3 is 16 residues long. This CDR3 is CASSQTSGGATETQYF. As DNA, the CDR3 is TGCGCCAGCAGCCAGACTAGCGGGGGTGCTACAGAGACCCAGTACTTC.

CDR3 DNA sequence: TGTGCCACAATCGGCGGACTAGCGGGAGTCACGGGGGAGCAGTTCTTC. Protein: CATIGGLAGVTGEQFF. The rearrangement joins TRBV10-3 to TRBJ2-1, with 13 bases matching TRBD2. In germline, CDR1 is ENHRY, CDR2 SYGVKD. The CDR3 covers 16 residues. Trimming removed 10 bases from V and 10 bases from J; junction bases left unmatched: 16.

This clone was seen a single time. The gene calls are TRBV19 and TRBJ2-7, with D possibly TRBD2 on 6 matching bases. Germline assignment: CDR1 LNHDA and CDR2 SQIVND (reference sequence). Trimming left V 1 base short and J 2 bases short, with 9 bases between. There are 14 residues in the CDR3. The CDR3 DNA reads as TGTGCCAGTAGTATAGTGACGGGGGCCTACGAGCAGTACTTC. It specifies CASSIVTGAYEQYF.

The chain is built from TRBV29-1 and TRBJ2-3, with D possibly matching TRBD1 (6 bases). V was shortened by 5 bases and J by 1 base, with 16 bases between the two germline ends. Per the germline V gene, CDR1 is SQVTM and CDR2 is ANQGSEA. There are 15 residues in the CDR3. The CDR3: CSVTPGEWGTDTQYF. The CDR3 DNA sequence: TGCAGCGTTACCCCAGGGGAGTGGGGCACAGATACGCAGTATTTT.

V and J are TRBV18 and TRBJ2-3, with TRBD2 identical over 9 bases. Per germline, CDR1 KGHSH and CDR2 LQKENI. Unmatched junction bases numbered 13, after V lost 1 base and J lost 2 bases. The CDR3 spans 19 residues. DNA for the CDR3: TGTGCCAGCTCACCACTAAGCGGGGGGCCCAGGGGAAACACAGATACGCAGTATTTT. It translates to CASSPLSGGPRGNTDTQYF.

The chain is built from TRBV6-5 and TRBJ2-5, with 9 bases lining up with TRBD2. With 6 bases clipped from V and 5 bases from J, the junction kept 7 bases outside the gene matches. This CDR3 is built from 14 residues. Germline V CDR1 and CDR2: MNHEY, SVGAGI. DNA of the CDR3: TGTGCCAGCAGATTAGCGGGAGATCGGGAGACCCAGTACTTC. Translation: CASRLAGDRETQYF.

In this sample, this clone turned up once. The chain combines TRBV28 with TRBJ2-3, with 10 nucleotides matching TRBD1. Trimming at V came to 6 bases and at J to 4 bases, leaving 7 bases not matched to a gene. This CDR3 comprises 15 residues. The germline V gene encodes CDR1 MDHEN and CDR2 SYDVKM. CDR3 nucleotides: TGTGCCAGCAGCTTGGGACAGGGGTGGGCAGATACGCAGTATTTT. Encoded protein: CASSLGQGWADTQYF.

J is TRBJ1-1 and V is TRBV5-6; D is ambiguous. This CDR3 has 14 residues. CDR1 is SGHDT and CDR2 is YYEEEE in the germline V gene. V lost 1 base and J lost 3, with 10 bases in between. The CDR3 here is CASSLIGGDTEAFF. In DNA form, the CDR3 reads TGTGCCAGCAGCTTGATTGGCGGCGACACTGAAGCTTTCTTT.

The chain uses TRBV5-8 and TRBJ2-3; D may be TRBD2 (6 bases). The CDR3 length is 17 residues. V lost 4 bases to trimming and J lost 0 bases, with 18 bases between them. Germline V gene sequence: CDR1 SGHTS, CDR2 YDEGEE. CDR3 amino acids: CASSPRGGTPSTDTQYF. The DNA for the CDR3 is TGTGCCAGCAGCCCCCGAGGAGGGACCCCTAGCACAGATACGCAGTATTTT.

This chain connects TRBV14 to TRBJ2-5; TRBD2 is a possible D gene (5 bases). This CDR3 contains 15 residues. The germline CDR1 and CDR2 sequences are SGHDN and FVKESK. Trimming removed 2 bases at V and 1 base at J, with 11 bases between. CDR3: CASSQSSETQETQYF. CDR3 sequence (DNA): TGTGCCAGCAGCCAAAGTAGCGAGACCCAAGAGACCCAGTACTTC.

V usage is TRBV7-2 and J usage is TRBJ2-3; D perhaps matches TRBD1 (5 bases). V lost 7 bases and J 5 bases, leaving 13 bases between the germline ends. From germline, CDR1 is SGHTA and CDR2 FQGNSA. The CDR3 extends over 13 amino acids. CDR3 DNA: TGTGCCAGCACCCTGATTCAGGGAGATACGCAGTATTTT. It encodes CASTLIQGDTQYF.

CDR3 sequence reads: CAWSVLGQGSVGGYTF. The CDR3 DNA is TGTGCCTGGAGTGTATTGGGACAGGGGAGTGTTGGTGGCTACACCTTC. The V call is TRBV30, the J call TRBJ1-2; 10 bases fit TRBD1. V shed 0 bases and J 7 bases; nucleotides not matched to a gene: 11. CDR1 is GTSNPN and CDR2 is SVGIG in the germline V gene (reference sequence). This CDR3 comprises 16 residues.

For the CDR3, the DNA is TGTGCCAGCAGCTTAAGTGCGGGTACCAGAAGGTCGCGTGGCTACACCTTC. Translated: CASSLSAGTRRSRGYTF. This chain uses TRBV7-3 with TRBJ1-2; D gene unclear. V lost 1 base, J lost 7 bases, and 22 bases lay in between. CDR3 length equals 17 residues. Germline assignment: CDR1 SGHTA and CDR2 FQGTGA.

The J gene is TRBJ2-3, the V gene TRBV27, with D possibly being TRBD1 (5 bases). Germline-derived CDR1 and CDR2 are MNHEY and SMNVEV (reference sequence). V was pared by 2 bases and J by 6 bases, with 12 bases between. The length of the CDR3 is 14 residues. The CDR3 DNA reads TGTGCCAGCAGTTTAGTTTCAGGGTTGGATACGCAGTATTTT. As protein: CASSLVSGLDTQYF.

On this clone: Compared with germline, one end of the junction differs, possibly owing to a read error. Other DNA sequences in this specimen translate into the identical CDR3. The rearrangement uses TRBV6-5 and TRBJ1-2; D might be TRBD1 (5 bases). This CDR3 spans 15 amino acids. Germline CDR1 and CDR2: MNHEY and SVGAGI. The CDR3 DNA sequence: TGTGCTAGCAGTTACTCTGGACATCTGAACTATGGCTACACCTTC. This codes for CASSYSGHLNYGYTF.

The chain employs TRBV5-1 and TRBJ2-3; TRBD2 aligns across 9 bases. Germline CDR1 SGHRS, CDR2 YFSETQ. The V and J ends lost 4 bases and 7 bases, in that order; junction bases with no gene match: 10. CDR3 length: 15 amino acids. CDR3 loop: CASSAGGSGTNTQYF. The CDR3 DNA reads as TGCGCCAGCAGCGCGGGAGGGAGCGGGACGAATACGCAGTATTTT. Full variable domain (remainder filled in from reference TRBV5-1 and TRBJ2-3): KAGVTQTPRYLIKTRGQQVTLSCSPISGHRSVSWYQQTPGQGLQFLFEYFSETQRNKGNFPGRFSGRQFSNSRSEMNVSTLELGDSALYLCASSAGGSGTNTQYFGPGTRLTVL.

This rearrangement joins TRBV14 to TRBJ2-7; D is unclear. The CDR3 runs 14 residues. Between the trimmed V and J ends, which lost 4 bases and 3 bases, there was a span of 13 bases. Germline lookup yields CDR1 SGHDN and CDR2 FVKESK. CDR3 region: CASSRSLGGYEQYF. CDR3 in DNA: TGTGCCAGCAGCCGTTCCCTAGGTGGCTACGAGCAGTACTTC.

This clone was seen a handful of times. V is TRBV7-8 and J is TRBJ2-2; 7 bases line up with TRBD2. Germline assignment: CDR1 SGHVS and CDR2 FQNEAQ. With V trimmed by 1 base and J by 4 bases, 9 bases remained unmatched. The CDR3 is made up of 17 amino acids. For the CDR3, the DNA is TGTGCCAGCAGCTTAGTTTCGGGAGGTCGGCGCACCGGGGAGCTGTTTTTT. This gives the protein CASSLVSGGRRTGELFF.